The present TCR beta chain was sequenced within a study of cytomegalovirus exposure and HLA in healthy donors. Broader study findings: The HLA-A and HLA-B alleles of most subjects were reportedly predicted accurately from TCR beta sequences. Later on, an analysis tied 15,000 to 20,000 TCR beta sequences to HLA alleles at 0.05 false discovery rate.

Vbeta (60) and Jbeta (13) primers were used in the PCR. Some clones are missing from TCRdb's copy, which holds only in-frame ones; the method was immunoSEQ multiplex PCR. The sample includes some 200,000 clones, 81% of them seen just once. About this clone itself: What it recognizes is unknown.

The sequence derives from a man in his fifties in good health and CMV-seronegative. Sequencing was carried out using PBMCs.

The CDR3 bases are TGTGCCAGCAGCGGGACAGGGGGTTCCTACGAGCAGTACTTC. Translated: CASSGTGGSYEQYF. The J gene is TRBJ2-7, the V gene TRBV9; 10 bases agree with TRBD1. Germline V gene data show CDR1 as SGDLS and CDR2 as YYNGEE. J lost 1 base, V lost 3 bases, and 1 base had no gene match. CDR3 length: 14 amino acids.